What follows are 28 T cell receptor beta chains derived from one specimen sequenced in a study of blood T cell repertoires in COVID-19. TCRdb keeps only in-frame clones here, not all; method: immunoSEQ multiplex PCR. The sample has about 150,000 clones; approximately 86% are singletons. Sequencing was carried out using peripheral blood. These receptors came from a man aged 65 to 79 with acute or convalescent COVID-19.

The DNA of the CDR3 is TGTGCCAGCAGCTTAGACAGGACAGGGGGTTGGGGCTACACCTTC. It codes for CASSLDRTGGWGYTF. This rearrangement joins TRBV7-8 to TRBJ1-2; TRBD1 matches at 10 bases. CDR3 length: 15 residues. The V and J ends lost 1 base and 8 bases, in that order; junction bases with no gene match: 7. From germline, CDR1 is SGHVS and CDR2 FQNEAQ.

The chain links TRBV19 to TRBJ2-5; perhaps TRBD1 as D (6 bases). The V gene's germline CDR1 is LNHDA and CDR2 SQIVND (reference sequence). V was shortened by 5 bases and J by 2 bases, with 15 bases between the two germline ends. This CDR3 region has 15 residues. This CDR3 is CASSDGQYRQETQYF. The CDR3 region has the DNA TGTGCCAGTAGTGATGGACAGTACCGACAAGAGACCCAGTACTTC. Together with reference TRBV19 and TRBJ2-5, the CDR3 gives the full variable domain: DGGITQSPKYLFRKEGQNVTLSCEQNLNHDAMYWYRQDPGQGLRLIYYSQIVNDFQKGDIAEGYSVSREKKESFPLTVTSAQKNPTAFYLCASSDGQYRQETQYFGPGTRLLVL.

J is TRBJ2-3 and V is TRBV28, with D uncertain. The CDR3 has 16 amino acids. Germline V CDR1 and CDR2: MDHEN, SYDVKM. The V gene lost 7 bases and the J gene lost 0 bases, with 17 bases spanning the gap. CDR3 sequence: CASTEAYASSTDTQYF. CDR3 nucleotide sequence: TGTGCCAGCACCGAAGCCTATGCCTCTAGCACAGATACGCAGTATTTT.

This clone was observed a handful of times. This chain connects TRBV28 to TRBJ1-6; D perhaps matches TRBD1 (6 bases). The V gene's germline CDR1 is MDHEN and CDR2 SYDVKM. The V and J ends lost 6 bases and 4 bases respectively, with 10 bases between them. The CDR3 spans 14 residues. CDR3 sequence (DNA): TGTGCCAGCAGGAGGGACACGTATAATTCACCCCTCCACTTT. Translated: CASRRDTYNSPLHF.

The chain recombines TRBV9 with TRBJ2-7, with TRBD2 identical over 9 bases. The germline V gene has CDR1 SGDLS and CDR2 YYNGEE. The CDR3 spans 16 residues. The junction had 8 bases not matched to a gene; V was cut back by 0 bases and J by 4 bases. The CDR3 is CASSVDPSGDPYEQYF. In nucleotides, the CDR3 is TGTGCCAGCAGCGTAGATCCTAGCGGGGACCCTTACGAGCAGTACTTC.

This rearrangement joins TRBV5-1 to TRBJ2-5, with D perhaps matching TRBD1 (6 bases). The CDR3 contains 15 residues. Germline loops: CDR1 SGHRS, CDR2 YFSETQ. V lost 0 bases to trimming and J lost 2 bases, with 11 bases between them. The CDR3, as DNA: TGCGCCAGCAGCTTGGCCCGGGACACTCAAGAGACCCAGTACTTC. Its translation: CASSLARDTQETQYF.

The rearrangement joins TRBV15 to TRBJ2-3; D gene uncertain. The germline CDR1 and CDR2 sequences are LNHNV and YYDKDF (reference sequence). V gave up 5 bases and J gave up 4 bases, with 13 bases separating them. This CDR3 is built from 14 residues. CDR3 in DNA: TGTGCCACCAGCGTTAACCTATTTCCAGATACGCAGTATTTT. It specifies CATSVNLFPDTQYF.

This chain uses TRBV6-5 with TRBJ1-1; TRBD1 aligns across 9 bases. Per the germline V gene, CDR1 is MNHEY and CDR2 is SVGAGI. V shed 7 bases, J shed 0 bases, and the junction held 3 bases outside the gene matches. This CDR3 is 14 amino acids long. CDR3 nucleotide sequence: TGTGCCAGCAACCGGGACAGGGTGAACACTGAAGCTTTCTTT. This encodes CASNRDRVNTEAFF.

This chain links TRBV3-1 (or the pseudogene TRBV3-2) with TRBJ2-3; 12 nucleotides line up with TRBD2. This CDR3 is built from 17 residues. After removal of 0 bases from V and 4 bases from J, the junction contained 5 bases not matched to a gene. Germline V gene data show CDR1 as LGHDT and CDR2 as YNNKEL (reference sequence). The CDR3 region is CASSQDRLAGDADTQYF. In DNA, the CDR3 is TGTGCCAGCAGCCAAGACCGACTAGCGGGAGATGCAGATACGCAGTATTTT.

The rearrangement uses TRBV13 and TRBJ2-1; 10 bases map to TRBD2. Germline values: CDR1 PRHDT, CDR2 FYEKMQ (reference sequence). V shed 2 bases and J 4 bases; nucleotides not matched to a gene: 8. The CDR3 totals 17 residues. The CDR3 loop is CASSLRGAGGPYNEQFF. The CDR3 bases are TGTGCCAGCAGCTTAAGGGGAGCGGGAGGGCCTTACAATGAGCAGTTCTTC. Using reference TRBV13 and TRBJ2-1 for the parts outside the CDR3, the full variable domain is AAGVIQSPRHLIKEKRETATLKCYPIPRHDTVYWYQQGPGQDPQFLISFYEKMQSDKGSIPDRFSAQQFSDYHSELNMSSLELGDSALYFCASSLRGAGGPYNEQFFGPGTRLTVL.

V and J are TRBV11-2 and TRBJ2-7, with TRBD1 identical over 9 bases. Looked up from germline, CDR1 is SGHAT and CDR2 is FQNNGV. This CDR3 contains 13 residues. The J segment lost 2 bases and the V segment lost 4 bases, leaving 0 bases of the junction unmatched. This chain's CDR3 is CASSWDRAYEQYF. The CDR3 region has the DNA TGTGCCAGCAGCTGGGACAGGGCCTACGAGCAGTACTTC.

This clone was detected only a few times. V usage is TRBV7-8 and J usage is TRBJ2-1; D perhaps matches TRBD2 (5 bases). CDR1 SGHVS and CDR2 FQNEAQ come from the germline V gene. The germline V and J ends were trimmed by 6 bases and 2 bases, with 14 bases remaining between them. The CDR3 is made up of 15 amino acids. The CDR3 region has the DNA TGTGCCAGCAGGGACGTGAGCGGAACCTACAATGAGCAGTTCTTC. Protein sequence: CASRDVSGTYNEQFF.

V and J are TRBV5-1 and TRBJ2-2, with a tentative D call TRBD2 (6 bases). Trimming removed 1 base at V and 4 bases at J, with 11 bases between. This CDR3 has 15 amino acids. Germline V gene sequence: CDR1 SGHRS, CDR2 YFSETQ. This CDR3 is CASSLPGSSTGELFF. As DNA, the CDR3 is TGCGCCAGCAGCTTGCCCGGGAGTAGCACCGGGGAGCTGTTTTTT.

The V gene is TRBV27, the J gene TRBJ2-5; 13 nucleotides line up with TRBD2. V trimming: 6 bases; J trimming: 4 bases; junction bases outside the gene matches: 5. This CDR3 contains 15 residues. Looked up from germline, CDR1 is MNHEY and CDR2 is SMNVEV (reference sequence). The CDR3 spells CASSPGLAGTETQYF. DNA for the CDR3: TGTGCCAGCAGCCCGGGACTAGCGGGAACAGAGACCCAGTACTTC.

In this sample, this clone turned up many times. The chain couples TRBV28 to TRBJ1-3; 8 bases are shared with TRBD1. Germline CDR1 reads MDHEN; CDR2 reads SYDVKM. This CDR3 has 15 amino acids. The trim removed 7 bases at V and 0 bases at J, leaving 5 bases unmatched. This chain's CDR3 is CASIGQGISGNTIYF. CDR3 bases: TGTGCCAGCATCGGACAGGGAATCTCTGGAAACACCATATATTTT.

This clone showed up just a few times. CDR3 sequence: CASSFDGTGADTQYF. The CDR3 DNA is TGTGCCAGCAGCTTTGATGGGACAGGGGCCGATACGCAGTATTTT. This sequence joins TRBV7-3 and TRBJ2-3, with 10 bases lining up with TRBD1. The CDR3 covers 15 residues. V was clipped by 3 bases and J by 6 bases; unmatched bases: 6. CDR1 is SGHTA, CDR2 FQGTGA, per germline.

The V and J genes are TRBV2 and TRBJ2-7; 10 bases agree with TRBD2. Germline V gene lookup returns CDR1 SNHLY and CDR2 FYNNEI. The V and J ends lost 6 bases and 3 bases, in that order; junction bases with no gene match: 11. The CDR3 runs 16 residues. The CDR3, as DNA: TGTGCCAGCAGGCCGAGGAGGGCTAGCGGGAGCTACGAGCAGTACTTC. As protein: CASRPRRASGSYEQYF.

The chain has TRBV5-6 and TRBJ2-1; weak D call: TRBD2 (6 bases). Trimming shortened V by 1 base and J by 1 base, and 9 bases separated the two germline ends. CDR3 length: 15 amino acids. The germline V gene encodes CDR1 SGHDT and CDR2 YYEEEE. CDR3 coding DNA: TGTGCCAGCAGCTTGTCGGGGAGGTCCTACAATGAGCAGTTCTTC. Amino acids: CASSLSGRSYNEQFF.

This rearrangement joins TRBV6-4 to TRBJ1-5, with D tentatively TRBD1 (6 bases). The CDR3 is 13 amino acids. Trimming left V 6 bases short and J 6 bases short, with 12 bases between. Germline V gene sequence: CDR1 MRHNA, CDR2 SNTAGT. CDR3 sequence: CASRQGEAQPQHF. CDR3 DNA: TGTGCCAGCAGACAGGGCGAAGCTCAGCCCCAGCATTTT.

The chain's CDR3 is CASSPGQGARYEQYF. As DNA, the CDR3 is TGTGCCAGCTCACCGGGGCAGGGGGCACGGTACGAGCAGTACTTC. The chain uses TRBV18 and TRBJ2-7, with 8 bases lining up with TRBD1. After removal of 3 bases from V and 4 bases from J, the junction contained 8 bases not matched to a gene. The CDR3 runs to 15 residues. Germline values: CDR1 KGHSH, CDR2 LQKENI.

This chain uses TRBV28 with TRBJ1-5; tentatively, D is TRBD1 (5 bases). V was cut by 5 bases and J by 3 bases, with 14 bases left in between. The CDR3 loop spans 15 amino acids. In germline, CDR1 is MDHEN, CDR2 SYDVKM. The CDR3 region has the DNA TGTGCCAGCAGTCGGCCTCGGGGGACCAATCAGCCCCAGCATTTT. Translated: CASSRPRGTNQPQHF. Full variable domain (rest looked up from reference TRBV28 and TRBJ1-5): DVKVTQSSRYLVKRTGEKVFLECVQDMDHENMFWYRQDPGLGLRLIYFSYDVKMKEKGDIPEGYSVSREKKERFSLILESASTNQTSMYLCASSRPRGTNQPQHFGDGTRLSIL.

The V and J genes are TRBV28 and TRBJ1-5, with TRBD1 identical over 12 bases. Trimming removed 6 bases from V and 4 bases from J; junction bases left unmatched: 7. The CDR3 covers 16 residues. The germline V gene encodes CDR1 MDHEN and CDR2 SYDVKM. The CDR3 loop reads CASSPGQGARNQPQHF. The CDR3 nucleotides read TGTGCCAGCAGCCCGGGACAGGGGGCGCGGAATCAGCCCCAGCATTTT. The full variable domain, rest sourced from reference TRBV28 and TRBJ1-5, is DVKVTQSSRYLVKRTGEKVFLECVQDMDHENMFWYRQDPGLGLRLIYFSYDVKMKEKGDIPEGYSVSREKKERFSLILESASTNQTSMYLCASSPGQGARNQPQHFGDGTRLSIL.

J is TRBJ2-7 and V is TRBV18; 13 bases agree with TRBD2. Trimming at V came to 3 bases and at J to 2 bases, leaving 13 bases not matched to a gene. This CDR3 has 19 residues. Looked up from germline, CDR1 is KGHSH and CDR2 is LQKENI. In nucleotides, the CDR3 is TGTGCCAGCTCACCCGGGACTAGCGGGGACTTCTCCTTAACCTACGAGCAGTACTTC. Its translation: CASSPGTSGDFSLTYEQYF.

This clone was found once. The CDR3 nucleotides read TGTGCCAGCAGTTACGCCCAGGGGCTAGCCGGGGCCAACGTCCTGACTTTC. Its translation is CASSYAQGLAGANVLTF. This chain uses TRBV6-2 or TRBV6-3 with TRBJ2-6; D might be TRBD1 (6 bases). Germline CDR1 reads MNHEY; CDR2 reads SVGEGT. The length of the CDR3 is 17 residues. V was shortened by 2 bases and J by 4 bases, with 15 bases between the two germline ends.

This rearrangement joins TRBV7-7 to TRBJ1-1; unclear D gene. Germline loops: CDR1 SSHAT, CDR2 FNYEAQ (reference sequence). The CDR3 is 14 residues long. CDR3 bases: TGTGCTAGCCTTAGGAGGGCGACGAACACTGAAGCTTTCTTT. This translates into CASLRRATNTEAFF.

This chain joins TRBV19 and TRBJ2-2; D perhaps matches TRBD1 (5 bases). The CDR3 contains 14 residues. V was pared by 1 base and J by 4 bases, with 7 bases between. The germline V gene encodes CDR1 LNHDA and CDR2 SQIVND (reference sequence). CDR3 sequence: CASSIGRATGELFF. The DNA of the CDR3 is TGTGCCAGTAGTATAGGCAGGGCCACCGGGGAGCTGTTTTTT.

About this clone: The germline gene is not matched at one end of the junction; a read error may be the cause. V gene TRBV27 combines with J gene TRBJ2-7, with TRBD2 matching 9 bases. Germline-derived CDR1 and CDR2 are MNHEY and SMNVEV (reference sequence). There are 15 residues in the CDR3. The chain's CDR3 is CASSLSGIAGAVLDF. CDR3 nucleotide sequence: TGTGCCAGCAGTTTATCGGGGATAGCGGGAGCTGTTTTGGACTTC.

The chain joins TRBV30 to TRBJ2-3; D is uncertain. Trimming cost V 2 bases and J 2 bases, with 8 bases left between them. Germline V gives CDR1 GTSNPN, CDR2 SVGIG (reference sequence). The CDR3 totals 13 residues. The CDR3 coding sequence is TGTGCCTGGAGTCTTGGGCACACAGATACGCAGTATTTT. This sequence encodes CAWSLGHTDTQYF.